This T cell receptor (beta chain) was retrieved from a study of T cell repertoires in breast cancer. Findings of the study overall: TCR overlap with tumor was 6% to 9.5% in involved nodes and 1.5% to 2.5% in tumor-free nodes.

Paired alpha-beta TCRs of CD8+ T cells were analyzed by expanded emulsion RT-PCR. CDR3 length equals 12 residues. Germline V gene lookup returns CDR1 SGDLS and CDR2 YYNGEE. About this clonotype: Antigen unknown. One junction end does not reproduce the germline sequence, and a read error may be involved.

A second nested PCR with blocking oligonucleotides suppressed unpaired genes. Each emulsion RT-PCR master mix held about 4,500-270,000 T cells with C-region, Stepout and V-region primers. From the emulsion pairing reads, TCRdb called clonotypes with MiXCR, one entry per CDR3 protein. The sample contains about 40,000 distinct CDR3 sequences, about 48% of which appear only once. The gene calls are TRBV9 and TRBJ1-1, with a weak D call TRBD1 (6 bases). Sample: CD8+ T cells. The receptor was derived from a pool of human donors with breast cancer or a healthy control (not recorded which). This CDR3 is CASNVGGGEAFF. In DNA form, the CDR3 reads TGTGCCAGCAACGTAGGAGGGGGTGAAGCTTTCTTT.